This T cell receptor (beta chain) was obtained from a study of blood T cell repertoires in COVID-19. Looking at the study overall: Acute and convalescent COVID-19 specimens originated in the United States, Italy and Spain.

In the original workflow: Cell counts per sample came from amplifying reference gene primers. The repertoire was sequenced with immunoSEQ multiplex PCR; TCRdb's copy has only in-frame clones and lacks some. V and J calls and clone size are those listed in that table; D and trimming were worked out from the DNA. The sample holds some 250,000 clones; about 88% are singletons and the top ten take 0.99%. The CDR3 totals 18 residues. CDR1 and CDR2 from the germline V gene are LNHDA and SQIVND (reference sequence). V lost 5 bases to trimming and J lost 0 bases; unmatched junction nucleotides: 7. Source material: peripheral blood. The V gene is TRBV19, the J gene TRBJ2-2; 12 bases fit TRBD2. This clonotype was obtained from a woman aged 40-49 years who had recovered from COVID-19. The CDR3 sequence: CASSPRGTSGPNTGELFF. CDR3 bases: TGTGCCAGTAGTCCCAGGGGGACTAGCGGGCCGAACACCGGGGAGCTGTTTTTT.